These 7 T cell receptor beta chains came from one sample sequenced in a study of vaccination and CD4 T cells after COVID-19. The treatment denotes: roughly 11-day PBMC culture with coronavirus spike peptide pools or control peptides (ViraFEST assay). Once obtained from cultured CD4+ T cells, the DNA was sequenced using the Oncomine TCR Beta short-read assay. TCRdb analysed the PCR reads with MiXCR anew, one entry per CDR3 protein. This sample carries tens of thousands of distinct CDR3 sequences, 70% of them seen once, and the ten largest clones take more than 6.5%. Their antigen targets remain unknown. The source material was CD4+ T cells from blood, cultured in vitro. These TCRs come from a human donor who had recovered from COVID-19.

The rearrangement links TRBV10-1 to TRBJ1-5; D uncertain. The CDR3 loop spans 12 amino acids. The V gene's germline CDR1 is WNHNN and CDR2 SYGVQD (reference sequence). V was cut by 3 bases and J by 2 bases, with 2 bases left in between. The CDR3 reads CASSEGNQPQHF. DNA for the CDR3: TGCGCCAGCAGTGAAGGCAATCAGCCCCAGCATTTT.

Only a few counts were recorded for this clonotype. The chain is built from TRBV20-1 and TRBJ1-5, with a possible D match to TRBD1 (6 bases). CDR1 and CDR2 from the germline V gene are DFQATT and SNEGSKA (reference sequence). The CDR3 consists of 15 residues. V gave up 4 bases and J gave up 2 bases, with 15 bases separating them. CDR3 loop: CSAIPGAGGNQPQHF. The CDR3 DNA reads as TGCAGTGCTATCCCGGGGGCTGGGGGCAATCAGCCCCAGCATTTT.

CDR3 coding DNA: TGCAGTGCCCCGACGATTGGCTACACCTTC. Amino acid sequence: CSAPTIGYTF. The V call is TRBV20-1, the J call TRBJ1-2; D gene uncertain. The CDR3 length is 10 residues. Germline lookup yields CDR1 DFQATT and CDR2 SNEGSKA (reference sequence). The V gene lost 6 bases and the J gene lost 7 bases, with 9 bases spanning the gap.

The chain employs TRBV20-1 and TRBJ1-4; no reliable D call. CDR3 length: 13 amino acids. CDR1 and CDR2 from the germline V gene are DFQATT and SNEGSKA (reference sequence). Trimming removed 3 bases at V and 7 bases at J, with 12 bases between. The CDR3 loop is CSASKGSTEKLFF. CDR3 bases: TGCAGTGCTAGTAAAGGGTCGACTGAAAAACTGTTTTTT.

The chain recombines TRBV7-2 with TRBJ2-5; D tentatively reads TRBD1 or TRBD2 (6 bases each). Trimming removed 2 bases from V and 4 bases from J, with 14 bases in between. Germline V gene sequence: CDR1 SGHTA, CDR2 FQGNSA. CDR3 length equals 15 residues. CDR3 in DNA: TGTGCCAGCAGCTTAATGCTAGGGGGGCGAGAGACCCAGTACTTC. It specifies CASSLMLGGRETQYF.

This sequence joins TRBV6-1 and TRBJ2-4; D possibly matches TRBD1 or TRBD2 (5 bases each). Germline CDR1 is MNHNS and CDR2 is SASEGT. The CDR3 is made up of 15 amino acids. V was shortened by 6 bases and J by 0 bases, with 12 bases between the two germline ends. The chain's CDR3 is CASRGTALAKNIQYF. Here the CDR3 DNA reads TGTGCCAGCAGGGGGACCGCTCTAGCCAAAAACATTCAGTACTTC.

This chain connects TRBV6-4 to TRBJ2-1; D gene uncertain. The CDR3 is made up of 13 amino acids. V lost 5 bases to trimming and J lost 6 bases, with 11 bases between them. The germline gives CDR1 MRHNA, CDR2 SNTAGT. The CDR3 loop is CASSPTWGNEQFF. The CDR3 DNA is TGTGCCAGCAGTCCAACTTGGGGCAATGAGCAGTTCTTC.